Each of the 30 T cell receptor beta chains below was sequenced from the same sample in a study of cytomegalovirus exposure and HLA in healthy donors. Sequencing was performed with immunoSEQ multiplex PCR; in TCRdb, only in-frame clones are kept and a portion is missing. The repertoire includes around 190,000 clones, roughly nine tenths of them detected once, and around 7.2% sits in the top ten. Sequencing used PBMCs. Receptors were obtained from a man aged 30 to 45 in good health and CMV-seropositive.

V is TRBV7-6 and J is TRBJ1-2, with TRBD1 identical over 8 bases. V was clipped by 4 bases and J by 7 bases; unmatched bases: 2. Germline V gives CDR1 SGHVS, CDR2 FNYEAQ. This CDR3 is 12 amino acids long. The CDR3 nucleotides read TGTGCCAGCAGCTCGACAGGGGCTGGCTACACCTTC. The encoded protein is CASSSTGAGYTF. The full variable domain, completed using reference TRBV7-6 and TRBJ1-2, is GAGVSQSPRYKVTKRGQDVALRCDPISGHVSLYWYRQALGQGPEFLTYFNYEAQQDKSGLPNDRFSAERPEGSISTLTIQRTEQRDSAMYRCASSSTGAGYTFGSGTRLTVV.

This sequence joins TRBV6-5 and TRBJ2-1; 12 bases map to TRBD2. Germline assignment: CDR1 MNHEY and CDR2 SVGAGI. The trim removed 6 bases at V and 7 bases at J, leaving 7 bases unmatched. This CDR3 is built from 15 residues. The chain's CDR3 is CASRVTSGRWNEQFF. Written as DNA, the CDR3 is TGTGCCAGCAGGGTGACTAGCGGGAGATGGAATGAGCAGTTCTTC.

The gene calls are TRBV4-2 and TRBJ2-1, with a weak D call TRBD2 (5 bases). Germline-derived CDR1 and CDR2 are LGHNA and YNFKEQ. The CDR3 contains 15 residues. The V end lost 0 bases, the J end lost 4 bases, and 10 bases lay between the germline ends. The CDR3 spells CASSQELLAYNEQFF. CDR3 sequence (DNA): TGTGCCAGCAGCCAAGAACTCCTAGCTTACAATGAGCAGTTCTTC.

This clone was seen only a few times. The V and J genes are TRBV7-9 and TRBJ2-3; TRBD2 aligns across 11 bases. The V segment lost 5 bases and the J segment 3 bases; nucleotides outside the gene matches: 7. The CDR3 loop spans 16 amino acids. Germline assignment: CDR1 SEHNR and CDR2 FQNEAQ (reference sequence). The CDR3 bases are TGTGCCAGCAGCCCCACTAGCGGGAGTGGGACAGATACGCAGTATTTT. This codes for CASSPTSGSGTDTQYF. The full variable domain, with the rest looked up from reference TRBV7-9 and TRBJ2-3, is DTGVSQNPRHKITKRGQNVTFRCDPISEHNRLYWYRQTLGQGPEFLTYFQNEAQLEKSRLLSDRFSAERPKGSFSTLEIQRTEQGDSAMYLCASSPTSGSGTDTQYFGPGTRLTVL.

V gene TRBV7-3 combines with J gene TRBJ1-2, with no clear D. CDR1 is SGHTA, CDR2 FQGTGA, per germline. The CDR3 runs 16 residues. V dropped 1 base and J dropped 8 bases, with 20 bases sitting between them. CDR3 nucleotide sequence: TGTGCCAGCAGCTTAAAAGTTGAGTCCGGCGCTACGGGCTACACCTTC. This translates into CASSLKVESGATGYTF.

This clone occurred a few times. This CDR3 is CASSFGGGPYSNQPQHF. The CDR3 nucleotides are TGTGCCAGCAGCTTCGGTGGGGGGCCGTATAGCAATCAGCCCCAGCATTTT. The gene calls are TRBV7-9 and TRBJ1-5; a possible D gene is TRBD1 (6 bases). Germline loops: CDR1 SEHNR, CDR2 FQNEAQ (reference sequence). The CDR3 spans 17 residues. V lost 3 bases, J lost 0 bases, and 15 bases lay in between.

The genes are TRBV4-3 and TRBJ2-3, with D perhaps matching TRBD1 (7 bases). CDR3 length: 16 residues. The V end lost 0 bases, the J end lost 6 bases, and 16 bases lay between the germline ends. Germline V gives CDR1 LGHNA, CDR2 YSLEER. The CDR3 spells CASSQDQEAGGDTQYF. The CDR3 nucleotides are TGCGCCAGCAGCCAAGATCAAGAGGCAGGGGGGGATACGCAGTATTTT.

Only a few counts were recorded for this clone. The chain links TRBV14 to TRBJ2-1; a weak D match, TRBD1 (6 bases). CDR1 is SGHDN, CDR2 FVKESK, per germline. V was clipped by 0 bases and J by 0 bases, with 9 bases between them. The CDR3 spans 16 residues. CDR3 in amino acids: CASSQERGGSYNEQFF. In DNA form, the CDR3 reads TGTGCCAGCAGCCAAGAACGAGGGGGCTCCTACAATGAGCAGTTCTTC.

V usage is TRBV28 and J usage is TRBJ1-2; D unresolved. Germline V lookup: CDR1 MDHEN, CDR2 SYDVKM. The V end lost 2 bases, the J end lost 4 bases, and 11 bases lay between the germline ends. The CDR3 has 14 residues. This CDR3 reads CASSLAQRSYGYTF. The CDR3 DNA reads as TGTGCCAGCAGTTTAGCTCAGAGGAGCTATGGCTACACCTTC.

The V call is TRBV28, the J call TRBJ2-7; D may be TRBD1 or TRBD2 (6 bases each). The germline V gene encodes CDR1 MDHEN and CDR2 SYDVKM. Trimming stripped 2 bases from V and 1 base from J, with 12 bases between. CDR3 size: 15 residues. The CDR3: CASSLMGGKSYEQYF. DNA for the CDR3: TGTGCCAGCAGTTTAATGGGGGGCAAATCCTACGAGCAGTACTTC.

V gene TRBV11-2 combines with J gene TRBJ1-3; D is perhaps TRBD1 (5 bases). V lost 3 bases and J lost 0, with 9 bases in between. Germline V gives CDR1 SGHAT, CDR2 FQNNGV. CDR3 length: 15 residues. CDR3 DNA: TGTGCCAGCAGCTTGGGACGTAGCTCTGGAAACACCATATATTTT. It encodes CASSLGRSSGNTIYF.

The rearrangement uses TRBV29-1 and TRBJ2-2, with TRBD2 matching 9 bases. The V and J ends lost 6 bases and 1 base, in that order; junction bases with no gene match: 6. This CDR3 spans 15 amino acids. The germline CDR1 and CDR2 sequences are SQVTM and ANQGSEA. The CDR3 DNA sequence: TGCAGCGTGGCCCAGCGGGGGGTGAACACCGGGGAGCTGTTTTTT. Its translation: CSVAQRGVNTGELFF.

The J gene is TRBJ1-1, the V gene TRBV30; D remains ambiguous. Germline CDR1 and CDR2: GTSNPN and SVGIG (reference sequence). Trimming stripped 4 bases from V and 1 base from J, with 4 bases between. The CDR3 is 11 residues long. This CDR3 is CAWNRNTEAFF. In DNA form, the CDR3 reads TGTGCCTGGAACAGGAACACTGAAGCTTTCTTT.

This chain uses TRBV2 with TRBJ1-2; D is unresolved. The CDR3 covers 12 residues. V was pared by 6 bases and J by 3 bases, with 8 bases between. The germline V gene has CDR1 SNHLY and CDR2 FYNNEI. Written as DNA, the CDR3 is TGTGCCAGCAGAAGGGTCGACTATGGCTACACCTTC. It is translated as CASRRVDYGYTF.

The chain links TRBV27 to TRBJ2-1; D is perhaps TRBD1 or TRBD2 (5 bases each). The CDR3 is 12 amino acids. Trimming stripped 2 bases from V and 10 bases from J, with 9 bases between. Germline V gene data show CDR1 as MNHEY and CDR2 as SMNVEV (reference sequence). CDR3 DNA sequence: TGTGCCAGCAGTTTAACTGGGGACGAGCAGTTCTTC. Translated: CASSLTGDEQFF.

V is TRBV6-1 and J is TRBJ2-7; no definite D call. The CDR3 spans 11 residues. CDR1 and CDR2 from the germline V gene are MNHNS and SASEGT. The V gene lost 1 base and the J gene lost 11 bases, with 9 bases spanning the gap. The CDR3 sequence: CASSEVGVKYF. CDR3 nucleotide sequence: TGTGCCAGCAGTGAAGTTGGGGTGAAGTACTTC.

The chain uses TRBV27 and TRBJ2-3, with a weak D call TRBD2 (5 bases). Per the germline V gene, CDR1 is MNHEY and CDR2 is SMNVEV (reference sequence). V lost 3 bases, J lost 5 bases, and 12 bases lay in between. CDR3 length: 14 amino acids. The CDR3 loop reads CASSFALGIDTQYF. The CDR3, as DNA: TGTGCCAGCAGTTTTGCACTAGGGATAGATACGCAGTATTTT.

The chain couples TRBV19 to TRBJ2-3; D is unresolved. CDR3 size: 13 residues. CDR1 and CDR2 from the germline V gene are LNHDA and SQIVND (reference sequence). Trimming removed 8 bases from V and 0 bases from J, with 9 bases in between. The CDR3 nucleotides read TGTGCCAGTGCGGCAGCTAGCACAGATACGCAGTATTTT. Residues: CASAAASTDTQYF.

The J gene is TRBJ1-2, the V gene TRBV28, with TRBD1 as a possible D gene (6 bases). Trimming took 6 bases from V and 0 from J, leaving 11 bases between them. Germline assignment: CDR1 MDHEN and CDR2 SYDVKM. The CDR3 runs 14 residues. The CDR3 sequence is CASSTGPANYGYTF. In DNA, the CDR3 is TGTGCCAGCAGCACAGGGCCAGCTAACTATGGCTACACCTTC.

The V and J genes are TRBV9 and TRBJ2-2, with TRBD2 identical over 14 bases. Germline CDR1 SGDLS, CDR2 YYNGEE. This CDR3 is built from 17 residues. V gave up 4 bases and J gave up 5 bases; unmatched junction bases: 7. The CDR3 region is CASSTRTSGGKTGELFF. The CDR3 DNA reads TGTGCCAGCAGCACCAGGACTAGCGGGGGGAAAACCGGGGAGCTGTTTTTT.

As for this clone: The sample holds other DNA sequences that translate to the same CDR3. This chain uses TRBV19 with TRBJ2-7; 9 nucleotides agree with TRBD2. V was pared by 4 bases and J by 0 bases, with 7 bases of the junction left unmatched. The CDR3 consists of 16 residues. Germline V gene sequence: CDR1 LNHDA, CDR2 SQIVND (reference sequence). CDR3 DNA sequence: TGTGCCAGTAGTAGCCTTCTAGCGGGATCCTCCTACGAGCAGTACTTC. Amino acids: CASSSLLAGSSYEQYF.

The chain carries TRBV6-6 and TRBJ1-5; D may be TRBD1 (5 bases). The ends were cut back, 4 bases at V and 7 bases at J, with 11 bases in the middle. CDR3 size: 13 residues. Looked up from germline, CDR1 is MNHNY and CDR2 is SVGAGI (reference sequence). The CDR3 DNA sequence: TGTGCCAGCAGTTCCCAGCAGGGACAGCCCCAGCATTTT. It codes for CASSSQQGQPQHF.

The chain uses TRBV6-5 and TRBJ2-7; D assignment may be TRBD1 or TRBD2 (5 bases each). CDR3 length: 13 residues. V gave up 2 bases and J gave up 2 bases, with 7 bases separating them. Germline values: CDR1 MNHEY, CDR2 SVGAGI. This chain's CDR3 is CASSYGGPYEQYF. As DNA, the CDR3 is TGTGCCAGCAGTTACGGGGGACCCTACGAGCAGTACTTC.

The CDR3 sequence is CASSLEGTGPNNEQFF. In nucleotides, the CDR3 is TGTGCCAGCAGCTTAGAAGGGACAGGACCTAACAATGAGCAGTTCTTC. The chain joins TRBV11-2 to TRBJ2-1; 8 nucleotides line up with TRBD1. CDR1 and CDR2 from the germline V gene are SGHAT and FQNNGV. The V and J ends lost 0 bases and 5 bases, in that order; junction bases with no gene match: 6. The CDR3 contains 16 residues.

The DNA for the CDR3 is TGTGCCAGTAGCCGGGACAGGGGAATTGAAAAACTGTTTTTT. Its protein is CASSRDRGIEKLFF. The chain couples TRBV19 to TRBJ1-4, with 10 bases fitting TRBD1. Germline assignment: CDR1 LNHDA and CDR2 SQIVND (reference sequence). V gave up 6 bases and J gave up 7 bases; unmatched junction bases: 5. The CDR3 length is 14 residues.

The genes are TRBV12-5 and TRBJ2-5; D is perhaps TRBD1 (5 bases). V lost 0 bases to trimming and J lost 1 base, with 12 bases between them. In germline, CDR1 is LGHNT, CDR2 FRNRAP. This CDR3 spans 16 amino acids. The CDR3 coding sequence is TGTGCTAGTGGTTTGGTATGCAGGGATAGCCAAGAGACCCAGTACTTC. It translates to CASGLVCRDSQETQYF.

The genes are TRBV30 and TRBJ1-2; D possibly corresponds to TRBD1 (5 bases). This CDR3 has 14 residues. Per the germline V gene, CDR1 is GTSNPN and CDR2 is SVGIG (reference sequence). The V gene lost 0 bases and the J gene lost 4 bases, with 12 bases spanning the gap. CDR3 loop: CAWSVAGPSYGYTF. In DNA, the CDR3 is TGTGCCTGGAGTGTCGCGGGGCCTAGCTATGGCTACACCTTC.

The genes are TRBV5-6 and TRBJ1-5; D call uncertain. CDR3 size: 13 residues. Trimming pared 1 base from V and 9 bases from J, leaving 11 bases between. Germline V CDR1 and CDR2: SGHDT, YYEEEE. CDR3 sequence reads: CASSLTAGRPQHF. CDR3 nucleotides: TGTGCCAGCAGCTTGACCGCGGGTCGGCCCCAGCATTTT.

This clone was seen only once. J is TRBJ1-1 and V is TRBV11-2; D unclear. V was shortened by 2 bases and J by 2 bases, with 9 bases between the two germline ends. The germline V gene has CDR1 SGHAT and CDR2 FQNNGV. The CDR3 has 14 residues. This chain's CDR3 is CASSLSNVNTEAFF. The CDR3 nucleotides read TGTGCCAGCAGCTTATCCAACGTCAACACTGAAGCTTTCTTT.

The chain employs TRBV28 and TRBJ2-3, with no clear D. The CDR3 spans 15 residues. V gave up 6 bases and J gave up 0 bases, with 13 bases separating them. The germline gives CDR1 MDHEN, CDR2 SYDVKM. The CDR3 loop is CASSPSSVSTDTQYF. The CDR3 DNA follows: TGTGCCAGCAGCCCCTCCAGCGTAAGCACAGATACGCAGTATTTT.